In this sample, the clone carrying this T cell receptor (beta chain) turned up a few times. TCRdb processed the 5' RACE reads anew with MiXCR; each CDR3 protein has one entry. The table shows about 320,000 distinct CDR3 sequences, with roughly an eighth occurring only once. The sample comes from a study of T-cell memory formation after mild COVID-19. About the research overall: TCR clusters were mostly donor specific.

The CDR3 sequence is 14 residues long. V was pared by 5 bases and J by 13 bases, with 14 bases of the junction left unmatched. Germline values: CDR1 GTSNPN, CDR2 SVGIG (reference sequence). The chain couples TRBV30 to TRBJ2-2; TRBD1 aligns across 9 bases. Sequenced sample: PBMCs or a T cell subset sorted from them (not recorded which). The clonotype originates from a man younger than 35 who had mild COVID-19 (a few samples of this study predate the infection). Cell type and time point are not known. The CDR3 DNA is TGTGCCTGGCGTCCGGGACAGGGCTGGGCCCCGCTGTTTTTT. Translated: CAWRPGQGWAPLFF.